Listed here is a single T cell receptor (beta chain). Its antigen is unidentified. The source of the sample is a study of T cells after yellow fever vaccination. Study conclusions and caveats: Subsequent to the booster, the majority of primary-vaccination clones reappeared (around 96% CD4, roughly 90% CD8).

For TCR, cDNA came from 5'RACE template switching, which added a universal primer site and UMIs. TCRdb independently ran MiXCR on the 5' RACE reads; one entry per CDR3 protein. This sample has some 160,000 distinct CDR3 sequences, with around 9.3% found just once. The CDR3 is 15 residues long. V was clipped by 6 bases and J by 2 bases, with 12 bases between them. Germline V lookup: CDR1 SGHNT, CDR2 YYREEE (reference sequence). Specimen: CD8+ T cells sorted from PBMCs, collected 45 days after the yellow fever booster vaccination. The chain has TRBV5-4 and TRBJ2-6, with D maybe TRBD1 (6 bases). This clonotype was obtained from a man between 18 and 35 years old who received the YFV17D yellow fever vaccine. The CDR3 DNA follows: TGTGCCAGCATCTCTGAGGGGGCTGGGGCCAACGTCCTGACTTTC. This sequence encodes CASISEGAGANVLTF.